One TCR beta chain is described in this entry. Libraries were prepared by immunoSEQ multiplex PCR; TCRdb keeps only in-frame clonotypes and omits some of them. The table lists under 90,000 clones, about 90% of them singletons. The data originate from a study of T cell changes during pregnancy in multiple sclerosis. This CDR3 spans 16 amino acids. Per the germline V gene, CDR1 is SEHNR and CDR2 is FQNEAQ (reference sequence). Trimming at V came to 3 bases and at J to 5 bases, leaving 5 bases not matched to a gene. This rearrangement joins TRBV7-9 to TRBJ2-1; TRBD2 matches 12 bases. This clonotype originated in a female donor in good health, enrolled as a control in a pregnancy study. The material sequenced was peripheral blood, taken in the second trimester of pregnancy. In DNA form, the CDR3 reads TGTGCCAGCAGCTTTCGGACTAGCGGGGCCAACAATGAGCAGTTCTTC. Translation gives CASSFRTSGANNEQFF.